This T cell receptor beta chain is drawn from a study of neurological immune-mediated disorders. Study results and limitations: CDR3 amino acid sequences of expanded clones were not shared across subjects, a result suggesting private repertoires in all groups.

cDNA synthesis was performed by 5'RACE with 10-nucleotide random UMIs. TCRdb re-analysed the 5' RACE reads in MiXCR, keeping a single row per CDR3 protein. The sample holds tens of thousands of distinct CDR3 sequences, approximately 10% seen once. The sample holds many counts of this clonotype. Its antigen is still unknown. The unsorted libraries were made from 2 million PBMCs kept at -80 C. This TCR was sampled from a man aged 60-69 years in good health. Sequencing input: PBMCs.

Written as DNA, the CDR3 is TGCGCCAGCAGCGCGGGGGACGGGTATGGTGAAAAACTGTTTTTT. Protein product: CASSAGDGYGEKLFF. The chain combines TRBV5-1 with TRBJ1-4; the D gene is possibly TRBD1 (5 bases). This CDR3 region has 15 residues. V was pared by 4 bases and J by 7 bases, with 17 bases between. In germline, CDR1 is SGHRS, CDR2 YFSETQ.